Each of the 30 T cell receptor beta chains below was sequenced from the same sample in a study of blood T cell repertoires in COVID-19. TCRdb's table, derived via immunoSEQ multiplex PCR, lists solely in-frame clones and lacks some. The sample lists about 80,000 clones; almost 90% were seen once. Source material: peripheral blood. The source of these receptors is a woman older than 75 with active or convalescent COVID-19.

The genes are TRBV5-1 and TRBJ1-4, with a weak D call TRBD1 (6 bases). This CDR3 region has 15 residues. Trimming took off 3 bases at V and 6 bases at J, with 15 bases between the two ends. CDR1 and CDR2 (germline): SGHRS, YFSETQ. CDR3 amino acids: CASSSGTPTYEKLFF. The CDR3 DNA is TGCGCCAGCAGCTCCGGGACACCGACATATGAAAAACTGTTTTTT.

V usage is TRBV27 and J usage is TRBJ2-7; TRBD2 agrees at 7 bases. Losses at the gene ends were 6 bases for V and 5 bases for J; bases not matched to a gene: 19. CDR3 size: 17 residues. Germline loops: CDR1 MNHEY, CDR2 SMNVEV (reference sequence). The DNA of the CDR3 is TGTGCCAGCAGAGCCTCCGGCTTAGGGCGGGAGTTCGACGAGCAGTACTTC. It yields the protein CASRASGLGREFDEQYF.

CDR3 loop: CASSPGLPLKPNTEAFF. The CDR3 nucleotides read TGTGCCAGCAGTCCAGGACTGCCTTTGAAGCCCAACACTGAAGCTTTCTTT. V is TRBV28 and J is TRBJ1-1; the D is unclear. The germline CDR1 and CDR2 sequences are MDHEN and SYDVKM. The V end lost 5 bases, the J end lost 2 bases, and 21 bases lay between the germline ends. The CDR3 sequence is 17 residues long. Supplemented by reference TRBV28 and TRBJ1-1, the full variable domain reads DVKVTQSSRYLVKRTGEKVFLECVQDMDHENMFWYRQDPGLGLRLIYFSYDVKMKEKGDIPEGYSVSREKKERFSLILESASTNQTSMYLCASSPGLPLKPNTEAFFGQGTRLTVV.

The chain has TRBV18 and TRBJ1-5; 7 positions agree with TRBD1. This CDR3 has 15 amino acids. J gave up 4 bases and V 3 bases, and 6 bases lay outside the gene matches. CDR1 and CDR2 (germline): KGHSH, LQKENI. CDR3 in DNA: TGTGCCAGCTCACCGGGACAGAGAGGGAATCAGCCCCAGCATTTT. Residues: CASSPGQRGNQPQHF. Looking up the rest from reference TRBV18 and TRBJ1-5 gives the full variable domain: NAGVMQNPRHLVRRRGQEARLRCSPMKGHSHVYWYRQLPEEGLKFMVYLQKENIIDESGMPKERFSAEFPKEGPSILRIQQVVRGDSAAYFCASSPGQRGNQPQHFGDGTRLSIL.

The rearrangement uses TRBV19 and TRBJ1-2; D may be TRBD1 (6 bases). CDR3 size: 14 residues. Germline V gene data show CDR1 as LNHDA and CDR2 as SQIVND (reference sequence). The V end lost 9 bases, the J end lost 7 bases, and 21 bases lay between the germline ends. CDR3 in amino acids: CASHGTTGWGGYTF. DNA for the CDR3: TGTGCCAGCCACGGAACCACAGGGTGGGGTGGCTACACCTTC. Drawing the rest from reference TRBV19 and TRBJ1-2, the complete variable domain is DGGITQSPKYLFRKEGQNVTLSCEQNLNHDAMYWYRQDPGQGLRLIYYSQIVNDFQKGDIAEGYSVSREKKESFPLTVTSAQKNPTAFYLCASHGTTGWGGYTFGSGTRLTVV.

This sequence joins TRBV7-8 and TRBJ2-7, with a possible D match to TRBD2 (5 bases). This CDR3 is 12 amino acids long. Per germline, CDR1 SGHVS and CDR2 FQNEAQ. The ends were cut back, 2 bases at V and 4 bases at J, with 6 bases in the middle. CDR3 DNA: TGTGCCAGCAGCTTATGGGAGTACGAGCAGTACTTC. As protein: CASSLWEYEQYF.

The chain recombines TRBV6-2 or TRBV6-3 with TRBJ2-5, with 14 bases matching TRBD2. Germline values: CDR1 MNHEY, CDR2 SVGEGT. V lost 4 bases, J lost 5 bases, and 6 bases stayed unmatched. CDR3 length equals 16 residues. The CDR3 sequence: CASSSGLAGGQETQYF. The CDR3 nucleotides are TGTGCCAGCAGTTCCGGACTAGCGGGAGGTCAGGAGACCCAGTACTTC.

V is TRBV7-8 and J is TRBJ2-3; weak D call: TRBD1 (5 bases). There are 14 residues in the CDR3. The ends were cut back, 4 bases at V and 4 bases at J, with 12 bases in the middle. Germline-derived CDR1 and CDR2 are SGHVS and FQNEAQ. CDR3 DNA sequence: TGTGCCAGCAGCTCTCAGCTAGGGGCAGATACGCAGTATTTT. This gives the protein CASSSQLGADTQYF.

The table lists this clone with a few counts. This rearrangement joins TRBV27 to TRBJ1-5; no firm D call. Germline CDR1 and CDR2: MNHEY and SMNVEV (reference sequence). Trimming pared 6 bases from V and 1 base from J, leaving 10 bases between. There are 14 residues in the CDR3. The chain's CDR3 is CASSTTESNQPQHF. CDR3 nucleotide sequence: TGTGCCAGCAGCACAACAGAAAGCAATCAGCCCCAGCATTTT.

The gene calls are TRBV30 and TRBJ1-2, with TRBD1 matching 9 bases. The CDR3 has 14 residues. The trim removed 3 bases at V and 7 bases at J, leaving 9 bases unmatched. Germline CDR1 GTSNPN, CDR2 SVGIG (reference sequence). CDR3 loop: CAWRRLQGAGGYTF. In nucleotides, the CDR3 is TGTGCCTGGAGACGTTTACAGGGGGCAGGTGGCTACACCTTC.

The chain recombines TRBV9 with TRBJ2-4; 8 bases align to TRBD1. CDR3 length equals 16 residues. CDR1 SGDLS and CDR2 YYNGEE come from the germline V gene. The ends lost 4 bases at V and 1 base at J; junction bases unmatched: 7. The DNA of the CDR3 is TGTGCCAGCAGCCTCGGACAGGGAGAGGCCAAAAACATTCAGTACTTC. Its protein product is CASSLGQGEAKNIQYF. Looking up the rest from reference TRBV9 and TRBJ2-4 gives the full variable domain: DSGVTQTPKHLITATGQRVTLRCSPRSGDLSVYWYQQSLDQGLQFLIQYYNGEERAKGNILERFSAQQFPDLHSELNLSSLELGDSALYFCASSLGQGEAKNIQYFGAGTRLSVL.

J is TRBJ2-1 and V is TRBV19; 8 nucleotides align to TRBD1. CDR1 and CDR2 (germline): LNHDA, SQIVND (reference sequence). The CDR3 consists of 17 residues. With 0 bases clipped from V and 0 bases from J, the junction kept 4 bases outside the gene matches. CDR3 sequence (DNA): TGTGCCAGTAGTATAGATGCAGGGGGCAGCTCCTACAATGAGCAGTTCTTC. Residues: CASSIDAGGSSYNEQFF.

A few counts support this clone. The J gene is TRBJ1-1, the V gene TRBV5-1; D is unclear. The CDR3 extends over 15 amino acids. Looked up from germline, CDR1 is SGHRS and CDR2 is YFSETQ. The V and J ends lost 0 bases and 3 bases respectively, with 12 bases between them. CDR3 sequence reads: CASSLEGRRDTEAFF. Here the CDR3 DNA reads TGCGCCAGCAGCTTGGAAGGTCGACGGGACACTGAAGCTTTCTTT. Based on the CDR3 plus reference TRBV5-1 and TRBJ1-1, the full variable domain is KAGVTQTPRYLIKTRGQQVTLSCSPISGHRSVSWYQQTPGQGLQFLFEYFSETQRNKGNFPGRFSGRQFSNSRSEMNVSTLELGDSALYLCASSLEGRRDTEAFFGQGTRLTVV.

V is TRBV19 and J is TRBJ2-4; D might be TRBD2 (6 bases). In germline, CDR1 is LNHDA, CDR2 SQIVND (reference sequence). CDR3 length: 14 residues. Trimming shortened V by 7 bases and J by 7 bases, and 17 bases separated the two germline ends. CDR3 sequence reads: CASNQREKGNIQYF. The CDR3 DNA sequence: TGTGCCAGTAACCAACGGGAGAAGGGGAACATTCAGTACTTC. The full variable domain, its missing parts supplied by reference TRBV19 and TRBJ2-4, is DGGITQSPKYLFRKEGQNVTLSCEQNLNHDAMYWYRQDPGQGLRLIYYSQIVNDFQKGDIAEGYSVSREKKESFPLTVTSAQKNPTAFYLCASNQREKGNIQYFGAGTRLSVL.

The DNA of the CDR3 is TGTGCCAGTAGTATAGGTAGCGGCTCCTACGAGCAGTACTTC. Residues: CASSIGSGSYEQYF. The V gene is TRBV19, the J gene TRBJ2-7; tentatively, D is TRBD2 (6 bases). V was pared by 1 base and J by 0 bases, with 7 bases between. Germline V lookup: CDR1 LNHDA, CDR2 SQIVND (reference sequence). The CDR3 contains 14 residues.

This chain connects TRBV5-8 to TRBJ1-5; 9 bases fit TRBD1. V was clipped by 4 bases and J by 3 bases; unmatched bases: 11. In germline, CDR1 is SGHTS, CDR2 YDEGEE. The length of the CDR3 is 17 residues. The CDR3, as DNA: TGTGCCAGCAGCCCAAAACAGGGGGCCACACCCAATCAGCCCCAGCATTTT. Its protein is CASSPKQGATPNQPQHF.

The chain recombines TRBV5-6 with TRBJ2-7; D is undetermined. CDR3 length equals 13 residues. Trimming took off 0 bases at V and 3 bases at J, with 7 bases between the two ends. Looked up from germline, CDR1 is SGHDT and CDR2 is YYEEEE. The DNA of the CDR3 is TGTGCCAGCAGCTTGGACACCTTCTACGAGCAGTACTTC. This codes for CASSLDTFYEQYF.

The chain couples TRBV6-5 to TRBJ2-1; TRBD2 agrees at 8 bases. Germline CDR1 MNHEY, CDR2 SVGAGI. V lost 6 bases to trimming and J lost 8 bases; unmatched junction nucleotides: 6. The CDR3 spans 13 residues. CDR3 sequence reads: CASRVAGPHEQFF. The CDR3 DNA reads as TGTGCCAGCAGGGTAGCGGGGCCACATGAGCAGTTCTTC.

This clone was counted once. The chain recombines TRBV12-5 with TRBJ1-6; a weak D match, TRBD1 (5 bases). Germline values: CDR1 LGHNT, CDR2 FRNRAP. The CDR3 spans 13 residues. The ends were cut back, 1 base at V and 8 bases at J, with 6 bases in the middle. The CDR3 region has the DNA TGTGCTAGTGGTTTGGAACAGGATTCACCCCTCCACTTT. Encoded protein: CASGLEQDSPLHF.

This chain uses TRBV28 with TRBJ2-6, with D possibly being TRBD2 (5 bases). Germline V gene data show CDR1 as MDHEN and CDR2 as SYDVKM. CDR3 length: 14 residues. V lost 6 bases, J lost 1 base, and 7 bases lay in between. The CDR3 spells CASSRGSGANVLTF. For the CDR3, the DNA is TGTGCCAGCAGCCGAGGGTCTGGGGCCAACGTCCTGACTTTC.

The V and J genes are TRBV6-2 or TRBV6-3 and TRBJ1-2, with D unclear. The germline CDR1 and CDR2 sequences are MNHEY and SVGEGT. The length of the CDR3 is 11 residues. The ends were cut back, 6 bases at V and 4 bases at J, with 6 bases in the middle. CDR3 nucleotides: TGTGCCAGCAGCACAGTCTATGGCTACACCTTC. It yields the protein CASSTVYGYTF.

Here the CDR3 DNA reads TGTGCCAGCAGTTCCCACCAGACAGGGAAAGAGACCCAGTACTTC. Protein product: CASSSHQTGKETQYF. The chain joins TRBV6-5 to TRBJ2-5; 7 bases align to TRBD1. The CDR3 sequence is 15 residues long. Trimming at V came to 4 bases and at J to 3 bases, leaving 8 bases not matched to a gene. CDR1 and CDR2 from the germline V gene are MNHEY and SVGAGI.

This clone was seen a single time. V usage is TRBV5-4 and J usage is TRBJ2-3; TRBD2 matches 11 bases. Germline V gene data show CDR1 as SGHNT and CDR2 as YYREEE (reference sequence). After removal of 4 bases from V and 4 bases from J, the junction contained 8 bases not matched to a gene. This CDR3 has 16 amino acids. The CDR3 loop is CASSRLAGPLADTQYF. The DNA for the CDR3 is TGTGCCAGCAGCCGACTAGCGGGACCTCTCGCAGATACGCAGTATTTT.

The chain carries TRBV7-8 and TRBJ2-7; 7 nucleotides line up with TRBD2. The CDR3 has 13 residues. Germline V gene sequence: CDR1 SGHVS, CDR2 FQNEAQ. J lost 5 bases, V lost 6 bases, and 7 bases had no gene match. CDR3: CASRGRGWNEQYF. The CDR3, as DNA: TGTGCCAGCAGAGGGAGGGGTTGGAACGAGCAGTACTTC. Full variable domain (rest looked up from reference TRBV7-8 and TRBJ2-7): GAGVSQSPRYKVAKRGQDVALRCDPISGHVSLFWYQQALGQGPEFLTYFQNEAQLDKSGLPSDRFFAERPEGSVSTLKIQRTQQEDSAVYLCASRGRGWNEQYFGPGTRLTVT.

The gene calls are TRBV19 and TRBJ2-1, with D tentatively TRBD1 (6 bases). This CDR3 comprises 15 residues. V was clipped by 7 bases and J by 0 bases, with 13 bases between them. Germline CDR1 LNHDA, CDR2 SQIVND (reference sequence). CDR3 bases: TGTGCCAGTATGGGGGCCCGCTCCTCCTACAATGAGCAGTTCTTC. Translating it yields CASMGARSSYNEQFF.

The chain employs TRBV28 and TRBJ2-7, with a tentative D call TRBD1 (5 bases). The V gene lost 10 bases and the J gene lost 0 bases, with 16 bases spanning the gap. Per the germline V gene, CDR1 is MDHEN and CDR2 is SYDVKM. The CDR3 is 14 amino acids. In DNA form, the CDR3 reads TGTGCCACCTCCGACAGTACAACCTCCTACGAGCAGTACTTC. It specifies CATSDSTTSYEQYF.

V gene TRBV3-1 (or the pseudogene TRBV3-2) combines with J gene TRBJ2-1, with D unresolved. Per germline, CDR1 LGHDT and CDR2 YNNKEL (reference sequence). V lost 4 bases, J lost 9 bases, and 16 bases lay in between. The CDR3 is 14 amino acids. CDR3 sequence (DNA): TGTGCCAGCAGCCCTTTGTCCCAGCGCGGTGAGCAGTTCTTC. It codes for CASSPLSQRGEQFF.

V usage is TRBV18 and J usage is TRBJ2-1; possibly TRBD2 for D (5 bases). The CDR3 spans 12 residues. V lost 2 bases and J lost 6, with 5 bases in between. Germline-derived CDR1 and CDR2 are KGHSH and LQKENI. The CDR3 is CASSPGSNEQFF. In DNA form, the CDR3 reads TGTGCCAGCTCACCAGGGAGCAATGAGCAGTTCTTC.

The chain combines TRBV6-4 with TRBJ2-1; TRBD2 is a possible D gene (5 bases). V lost 4 bases, J lost 5 bases, and 18 bases lay in between. The germline CDR1 and CDR2 sequences are MRHNA and SNTAGT. The CDR3 runs 16 residues. CDR3 loop: CASSGTGSGINNEQFF. CDR3 nucleotide sequence: TGTGCCAGCAGTGGTACGGGGTCGGGTATAAACAATGAGCAGTTCTTC.

The chain has TRBV5-8 and TRBJ1-1; 9 bases line up with TRBD1. Looked up from germline, CDR1 is SGHTS and CDR2 is YDEGEE. Trimming at V came to 2 bases and at J to 4 bases, leaving 3 bases not matched to a gene. This CDR3 is built from 14 residues. The CDR3: CASSFGDRVTEAFF. CDR3 nucleotides: TGTGCCAGCAGCTTCGGGGACAGGGTCACTGAAGCTTTCTTT.